This TCR beta chain was identified in a study of control samples from healthy donors and cancer patients. Clones were read by immunoSEQ multiplex PCR, and TCRdb kept only the in-frame ones, dropping some. In the table there are about 55,000 clones, 90% to 95% of which are singletons. CDR3 length: 16 amino acids. Deletions cut 0 bases from V and 0 bases from J, with 10 bases between. Germline CDR1 SGDLS, CDR2 YYNGEE. Sequencing was carried out using blood. The V call is TRBV9, the J call TRBJ1-3, with D possibly matching TRBD1 (5 bases). The receptor comes from a man between 25 and 39 years old in good health. This CDR3 reads CASSVGGVSSGNTIYF. The CDR3 region has the DNA TGTGCCAGCAGCGTAGGGGGGGTCTCCTCTGGAAACACCATATATTTT.